Listed below are T cell receptor beta chains from one sample, sequenced in a study of T cell changes during pregnancy in multiple sclerosis. Only in-frame clones appear in the TCRdb table, and some are missing; sequencing was by immunoSEQ multiplex PCR. The repertoire holds 60,000 to 75,000 clones, with 90% to 95% as singletons. This specimen was peripheral blood, taken in the second trimester of pregnancy. The receptors shown here come from a female donor in good health, enrolled as a control in a pregnancy study. The CDR3 runs from the conserved cysteine through the conserved F or W. The D gene is left open where the match is weak. Clone size is not always given. Where it is, it says once, few, many or a class for expanded clones.

>TRBD1|TRBV28|.|TRBJ1-5
TGTGCCAGCAGGAGGAGAACAGGGGCGCTTAATCAGCCCCAGCATTTT
CASRRRTGALNQPQHF
>TRBD1|TRBV15|.|TRBJ1-6
TGTGCCACCAGCAGGGACAGGTCCCATAATTCACCCCTCCACTTT
CATSRDRSHNSPLHF
>TRBD2|TRBV4-1|.|TRBJ2-7
TGCGCCAGCAGCCAACTCATAGGGGCTAGCGGGAGGTATTCCTACGAGCAGTACTTC
CASSQLIGASGRYSYEQYF
>TRBD1|TRBV28|.|TRBJ1-2
TGTGCCAGCAGTACAGGGGCCTCCGGGGGTGGCTACACCTTC
CASSTGASGGGYTF
>.|TRBV5-1|.|TRBJ1-4
TGCGCCAGCAGCAGTACAGGACCGGAAAAACTGTTTTTT
CASSSTGPEKLFF
>TRBD1|TRBV7-9|.|TRBJ2-1
TGTGCCAGCAGCCCCCGGGACAGGGAGCGATATGAGCAGTTCTTC
CASSPRDRERYEQFF
>.|TRBV5-1|.|TRBJ1-1
TGCGCCAGCAGGTTAACGGGGATGGGCACTGAAGCTTTCTTT
CASRLTGMGTEAFF
>.|TRBV7-2|.|TRBJ1-2
TGTGCCAGCAGCCCCTTTGGGGCGGCAGGCTACACCTTC
CASSPFGAAGYTF
>.|TRBV27|.|TRBJ1-5
TGTGCCAGCAGTCCGGGTATGGGGGCAAATCAGCCCCAGCATTTT
CASSPGMGANQPQHF
>TRBD2|TRBV7-3|.|TRBJ2-3
TGTGCCAGCAGCTTAACGGTGTTAGCGGGAGCAGATACGCAGTATTTT
CASSLTVLAGADTQYF
>TRBD2|TRBV12-5|once|TRBJ2-1
TGTGCTAGTGGTTCTACGGGACTAGCCGTCAATGAGCAGTTCTTC
CASGSTGLAVNEQFF
>.|TRBV18|.|TRBJ1-5
TGTGCCAGCTCCCCAAGAGGGGGTCCTAATAATCAGCCCCAGCATTTT
CASSPRGGPNNQPQHF
>.|TRBV7-2|.|TRBJ1-5
TGTGCCAGCGACGCAGGGGTGCGTCAGCCCCAGCATTTT
CASDAGVRQPQHF